This TCR beta chain comes out of a study of post-analysis software for immune sequencing data. About the research overall: The study covered relapsing-remitting, secondary progressive and progressive-relapsing courses of multiple sclerosis. General study findings and limits: The normalized Chao1 diversity of multiple sclerosis patients was significantly lower than that of controls. There were four or five TRBV segments more frequent in patients than controls, and TRBV5-6, TRBV5-1 and TRBV20-1 were among them. When the samples were clustered directly with F measure, those that had been prepared in the same batch showed strong co-clustering.

In the case of this clonotype: The antigen remains unidentified.

cDNA libraries of TCR beta carried unique molecular identifiers. T cells, about 0.95 to 11 million of them, yielded some 540,000 cDNA molecules. A single record per CDR3 protein comes from TCRdb applying MiXCR to the PCR reads. The sample consists of roughly 730,000 distinct CDR3 sequences, less than 35% of them appearing once. The CDR3 loop spans 15 amino acids. The V gene lost 1 base and the J gene lost 0 bases, with 8 bases spanning the gap. Germline V gene data show CDR1 as SGHTA and CDR2 as FQGNSA. This clonotype originated in a girl aged 10 to 17 with multiple sclerosis. Sequencing was carried out using blood. The V call is TRBV7-2, the J call TRBJ2-3, with D unclear. The DNA for the CDR3 is TGTGCCAGCAGCTTAGACGCGACTAGCACAGATACGCAGTATTTT. Encoded protein: CASSLDATSTDTQYF. The variable domain in full, completed from reference TRBV7-2 and TRBJ2-3, reads GAGVSQSPSNKVTEKGKDVELRCDPISGHTALYWYRQSLGQGLEFLIYFQGNSAPDKSGLPSDRFSAERTGGSVSTLTIQRTQQEDSAVYLCASSLDATSTDTQYFGPGTRLTVL.